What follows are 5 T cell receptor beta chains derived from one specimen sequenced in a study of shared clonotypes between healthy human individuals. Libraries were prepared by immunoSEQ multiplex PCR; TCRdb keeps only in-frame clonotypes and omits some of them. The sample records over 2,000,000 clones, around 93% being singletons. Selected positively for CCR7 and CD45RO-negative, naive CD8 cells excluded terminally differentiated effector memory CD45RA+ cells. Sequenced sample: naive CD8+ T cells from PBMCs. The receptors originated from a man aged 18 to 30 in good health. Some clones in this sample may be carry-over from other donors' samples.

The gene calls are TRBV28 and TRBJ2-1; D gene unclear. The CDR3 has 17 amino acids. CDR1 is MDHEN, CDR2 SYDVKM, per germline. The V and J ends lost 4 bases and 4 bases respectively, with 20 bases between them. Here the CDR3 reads CASSSPLLDRVYNEQFF. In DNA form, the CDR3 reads TGTGCCAGCAGTTCTCCCCTTCTAGATCGGGTTTACAATGAGCAGTTCTTC.

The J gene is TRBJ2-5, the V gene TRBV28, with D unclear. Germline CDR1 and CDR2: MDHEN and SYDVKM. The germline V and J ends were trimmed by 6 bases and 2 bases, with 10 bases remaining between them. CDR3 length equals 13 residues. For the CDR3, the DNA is TGTGCCAGCAGGACTGGGCCGCAAGAGACCCAGTACTTC. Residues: CASRTGPQETQYF.

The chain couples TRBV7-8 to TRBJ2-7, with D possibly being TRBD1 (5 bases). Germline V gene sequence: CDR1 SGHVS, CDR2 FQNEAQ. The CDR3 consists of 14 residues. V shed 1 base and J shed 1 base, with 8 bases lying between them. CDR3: CASSLGRASYEQYF. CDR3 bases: TGTGCCAGCAGCTTAGGCAGGGCGTCCTACGAGCAGTACTTC.

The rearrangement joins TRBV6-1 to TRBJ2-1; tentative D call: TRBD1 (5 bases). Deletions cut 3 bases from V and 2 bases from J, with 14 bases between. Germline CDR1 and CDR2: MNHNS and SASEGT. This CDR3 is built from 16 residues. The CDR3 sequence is CASSDRAIFPYNEQFF. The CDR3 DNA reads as TGTGCCAGCAGTGACAGGGCCATCTTTCCCTACAATGAGCAGTTCTTC.

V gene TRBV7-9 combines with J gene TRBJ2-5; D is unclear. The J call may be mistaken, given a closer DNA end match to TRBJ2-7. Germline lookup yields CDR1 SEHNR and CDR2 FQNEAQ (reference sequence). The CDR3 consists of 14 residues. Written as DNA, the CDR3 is TGTGCCAGCAGCGCGGCACTAAACCGCGACGAGCAGTACTTC. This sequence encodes CASSAALNRDEQYF.